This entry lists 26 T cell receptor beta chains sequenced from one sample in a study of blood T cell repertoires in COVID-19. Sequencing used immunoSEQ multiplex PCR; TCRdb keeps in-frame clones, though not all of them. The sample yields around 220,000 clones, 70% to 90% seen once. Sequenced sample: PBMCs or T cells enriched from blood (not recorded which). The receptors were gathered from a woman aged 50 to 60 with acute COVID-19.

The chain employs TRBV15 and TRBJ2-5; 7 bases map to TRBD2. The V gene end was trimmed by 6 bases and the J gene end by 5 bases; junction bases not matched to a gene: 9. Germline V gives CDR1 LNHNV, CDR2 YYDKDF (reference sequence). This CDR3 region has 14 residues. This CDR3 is CATRSAGLIETQYF. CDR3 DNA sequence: TGTGCCACCAGGTCAGCGGGACTCATCGAGACCCAGTACTTC. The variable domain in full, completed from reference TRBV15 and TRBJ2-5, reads DAMVIQNPRYQVTQFGKPVTLSCSQTLNHNVMYWYQQKSSQAPKLLFHYYDKDFNNEADTPDNFQSRRPNTSFCFLDIRSPGLGDTAMYLCATRSAGLIETQYFGPGTRLLVL.

The CDR3 loop reads CAISARQGPKNIQYF. For the CDR3, the DNA is TGTGCCATCAGTGCCCGACAGGGTCCTAAAAACATTCAGTACTTC. The chain is built from TRBV10-3 and TRBJ2-4, with 7 bases identical to TRBD1. The CDR3 contains 15 residues. Germline-derived CDR1 and CDR2 are ENHRY and SYGVKD. The ends lost 4 bases at V and 4 bases at J; junction bases unmatched: 7.

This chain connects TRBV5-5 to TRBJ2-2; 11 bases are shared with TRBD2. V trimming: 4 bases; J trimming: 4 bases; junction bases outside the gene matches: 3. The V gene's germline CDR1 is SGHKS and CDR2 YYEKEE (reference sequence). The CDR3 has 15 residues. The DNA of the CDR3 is TGTGCCAGCAGCCCCACTAGCGGGAGCACCGGGGAGCTGTTTTTT. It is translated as CASSPTSGSTGELFF.

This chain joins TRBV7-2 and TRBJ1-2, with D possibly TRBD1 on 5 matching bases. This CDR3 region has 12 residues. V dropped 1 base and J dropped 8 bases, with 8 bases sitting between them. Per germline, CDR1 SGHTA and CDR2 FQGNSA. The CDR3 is CASSLGQGGYTF. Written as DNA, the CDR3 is TGTGCCAGCAGCTTAGGGCAGGGCGGCTACACCTTC.

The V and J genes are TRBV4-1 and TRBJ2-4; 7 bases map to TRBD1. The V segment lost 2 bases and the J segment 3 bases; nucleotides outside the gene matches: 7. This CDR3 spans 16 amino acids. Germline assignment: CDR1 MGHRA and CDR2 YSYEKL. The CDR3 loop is CASSQIWTGHKNIQYF. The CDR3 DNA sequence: TGCGCCAGCAGCCAAATCTGGACAGGTCACAAAAACATTCAGTACTTC.

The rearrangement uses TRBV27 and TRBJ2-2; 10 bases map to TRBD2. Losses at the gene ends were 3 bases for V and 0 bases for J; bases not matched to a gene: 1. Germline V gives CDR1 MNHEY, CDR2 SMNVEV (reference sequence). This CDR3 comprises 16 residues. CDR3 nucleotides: TGTGCCAGCAGTTTCGGACTAGCGGCGAACACCGGGGAGCTGTTTTTT. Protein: CASSFGLAANTGELFF.

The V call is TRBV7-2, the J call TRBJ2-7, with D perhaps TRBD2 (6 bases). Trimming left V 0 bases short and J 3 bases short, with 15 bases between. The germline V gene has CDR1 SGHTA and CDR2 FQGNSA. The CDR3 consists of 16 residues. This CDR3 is CASSLAGPSDVYEQYF. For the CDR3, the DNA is TGTGCCAGCAGCTTAGCCGGCCCTAGCGATGTCTACGAGCAGTACTTC.

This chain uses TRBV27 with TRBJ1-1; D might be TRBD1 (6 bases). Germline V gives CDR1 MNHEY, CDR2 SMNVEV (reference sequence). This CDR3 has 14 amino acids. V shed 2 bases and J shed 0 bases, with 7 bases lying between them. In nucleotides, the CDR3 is TGTGCCAGCAGTTTAGGACAGATGAACACTGAAGCTTTCTTT. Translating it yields CASSLGQMNTEAFF.

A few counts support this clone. The CDR3 sequence: CAIRQGASYTF. The CDR3 nucleotides are TGTGCCATACGACAGGGGGCTAGCTACACCTTC. The gene calls are TRBV6-6 and TRBJ1-2; 10 bases are a match to TRBD1. The CDR3 loop spans 11 amino acids. V lost 10 bases and J lost 9; bases outside the gene matches: 5. Per germline, CDR1 MNHNY and CDR2 SVGAGI (reference sequence).

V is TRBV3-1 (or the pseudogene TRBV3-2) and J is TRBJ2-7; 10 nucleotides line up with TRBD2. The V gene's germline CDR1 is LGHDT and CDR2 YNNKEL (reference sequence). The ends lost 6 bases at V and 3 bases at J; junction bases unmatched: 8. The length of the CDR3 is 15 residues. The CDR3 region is CASRMGLAGVYEQYF. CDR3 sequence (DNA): TGTGCCAGCAGGATGGGGCTAGCGGGAGTCTACGAGCAGTACTTC.

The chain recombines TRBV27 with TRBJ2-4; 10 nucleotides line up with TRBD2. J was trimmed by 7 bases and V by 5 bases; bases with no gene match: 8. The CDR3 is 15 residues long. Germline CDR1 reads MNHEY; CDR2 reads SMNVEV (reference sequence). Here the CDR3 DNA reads TGTGCCAGCAGTAGAGGGGCTAGCGGGAGTAACATTCAGTACTTC. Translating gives CASSRGASGSNIQYF.

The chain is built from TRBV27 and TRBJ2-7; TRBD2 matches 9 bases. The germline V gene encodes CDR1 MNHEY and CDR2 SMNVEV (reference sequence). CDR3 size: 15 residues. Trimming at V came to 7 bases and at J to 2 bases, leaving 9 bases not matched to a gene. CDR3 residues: CASTWASGKPYEQYF. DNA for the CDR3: TGTGCCAGCACCTGGGCTAGCGGGAAACCCTACGAGCAGTACTTC.

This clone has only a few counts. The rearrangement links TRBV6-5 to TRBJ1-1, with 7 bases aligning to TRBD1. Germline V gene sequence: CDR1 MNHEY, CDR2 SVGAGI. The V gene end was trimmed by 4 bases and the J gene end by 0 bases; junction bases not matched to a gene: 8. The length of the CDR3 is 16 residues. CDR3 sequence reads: CASSSGQRPMNTEAFF. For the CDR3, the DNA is TGTGCCAGCAGTTCGGGACAGAGACCCATGAACACTGAAGCTTTCTTT.

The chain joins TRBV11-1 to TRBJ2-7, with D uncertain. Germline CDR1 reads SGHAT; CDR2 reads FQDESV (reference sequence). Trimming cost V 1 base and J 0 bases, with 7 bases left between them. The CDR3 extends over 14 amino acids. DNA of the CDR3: TGTGCCAGCAGCTTAGGGCCCCTCTCCTACGAGCAGTACTTC. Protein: CASSLGPLSYEQYF.

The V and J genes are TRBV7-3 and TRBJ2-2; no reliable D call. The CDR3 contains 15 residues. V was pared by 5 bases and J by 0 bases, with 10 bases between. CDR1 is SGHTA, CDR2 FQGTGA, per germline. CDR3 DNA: TGTGCCAGCAGCCGTTCTCTAGCGAACACCGGGGAGCTGTTTTTT. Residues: CASSRSLANTGELFF.

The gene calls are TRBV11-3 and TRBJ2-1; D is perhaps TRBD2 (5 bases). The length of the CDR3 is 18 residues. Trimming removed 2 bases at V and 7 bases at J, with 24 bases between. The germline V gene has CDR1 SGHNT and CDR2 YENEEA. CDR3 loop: CASSLPFARLPPSNEQFF. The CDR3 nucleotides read TGTGCCAGCAGCTTACCCTTTGCGAGACTACCACCTTCGAATGAGCAGTTCTTC. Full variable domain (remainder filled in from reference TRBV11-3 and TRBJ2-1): EAGVVQSPRYKIIEKKQPVAFWCNPISGHNTLYWYLQNLGQGPELLIRYENEEAVDDSQLPKDRFSAERLKGVDSTLKIQPAELGDSAVYLCASSLPFARLPPSNEQFFGPGTRLTVL.

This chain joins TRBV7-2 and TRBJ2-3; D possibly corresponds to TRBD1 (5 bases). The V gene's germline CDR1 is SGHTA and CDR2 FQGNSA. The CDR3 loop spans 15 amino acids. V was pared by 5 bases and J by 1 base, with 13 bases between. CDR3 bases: TGTGCCAGCAGCAAAAGGGGAAGCGGCACAGATACGCAGTATTTT. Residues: CASSKRGSGTDTQYF.

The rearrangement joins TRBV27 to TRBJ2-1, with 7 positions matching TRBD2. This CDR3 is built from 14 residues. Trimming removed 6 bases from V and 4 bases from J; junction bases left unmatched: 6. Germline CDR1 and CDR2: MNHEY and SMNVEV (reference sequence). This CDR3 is CASRPGLLYNEQFF. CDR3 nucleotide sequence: TGTGCCAGCAGGCCGGGACTACTATACAATGAGCAGTTCTTC.

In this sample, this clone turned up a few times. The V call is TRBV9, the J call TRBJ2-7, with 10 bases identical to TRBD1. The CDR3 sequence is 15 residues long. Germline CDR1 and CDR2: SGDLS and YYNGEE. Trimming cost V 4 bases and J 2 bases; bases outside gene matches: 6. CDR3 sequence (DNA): TGTGCCAGCAGCCCGGGACAGGGGCTCACCTACGAGCAGTACTTC. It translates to CASSPGQGLTYEQYF.

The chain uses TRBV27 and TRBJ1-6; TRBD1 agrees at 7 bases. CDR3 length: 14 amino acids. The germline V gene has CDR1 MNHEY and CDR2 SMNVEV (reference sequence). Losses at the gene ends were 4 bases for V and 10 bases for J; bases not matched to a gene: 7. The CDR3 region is CASSSDRDESPLHF. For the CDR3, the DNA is TGTGCCAGCAGTTCTGACAGGGATGAATCACCCCTCCACTTT.

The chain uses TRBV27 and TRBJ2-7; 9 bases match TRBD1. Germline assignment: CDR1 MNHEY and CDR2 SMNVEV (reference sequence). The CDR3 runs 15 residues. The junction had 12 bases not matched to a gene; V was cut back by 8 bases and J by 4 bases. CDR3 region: CASQKLGTGKYEQYF. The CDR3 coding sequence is TGTGCCAGCCAAAAGCTAGGGACAGGGAAGTACGAGCAGTACTTC.

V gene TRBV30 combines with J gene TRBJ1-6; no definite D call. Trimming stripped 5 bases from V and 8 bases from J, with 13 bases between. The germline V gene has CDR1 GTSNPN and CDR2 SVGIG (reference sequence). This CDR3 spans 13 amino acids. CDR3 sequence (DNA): TGTGCCTGGGCCCTCCAACGGGATTCACCCCTCCACTTT. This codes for CAWALQRDSPLHF.

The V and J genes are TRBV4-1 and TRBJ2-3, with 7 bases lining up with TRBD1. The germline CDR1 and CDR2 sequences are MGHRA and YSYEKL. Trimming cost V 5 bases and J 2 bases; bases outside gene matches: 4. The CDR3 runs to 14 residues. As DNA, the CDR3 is TGCGCCAGCAGCATGACAGGGACCACAGATACGCAGTATTTT. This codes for CASSMTGTTDTQYF.

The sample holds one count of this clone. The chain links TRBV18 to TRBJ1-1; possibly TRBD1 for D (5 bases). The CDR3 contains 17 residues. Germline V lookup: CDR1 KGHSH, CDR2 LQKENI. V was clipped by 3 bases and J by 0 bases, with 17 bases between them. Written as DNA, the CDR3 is TGTGCCAGCTCACCTCCTACAGGTTATGGGATGAACACTGAAGCTTTCTTT. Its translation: CASSPPTGYGMNTEAFF.

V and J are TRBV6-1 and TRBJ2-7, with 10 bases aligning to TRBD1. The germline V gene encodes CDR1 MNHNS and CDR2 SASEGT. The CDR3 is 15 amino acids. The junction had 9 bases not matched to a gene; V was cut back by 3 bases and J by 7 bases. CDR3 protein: CASSDRDRGWREQYF. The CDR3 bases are TGTGCCAGCAGTGACAGGGACAGGGGTTGGAGAGAGCAGTACTTC.

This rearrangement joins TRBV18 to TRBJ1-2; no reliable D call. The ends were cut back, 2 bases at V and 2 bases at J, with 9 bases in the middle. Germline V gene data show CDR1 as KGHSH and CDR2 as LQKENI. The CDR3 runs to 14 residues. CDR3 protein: CASSPDPGNYGYTF. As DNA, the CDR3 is TGTGCCAGCTCACCAGATCCGGGGAACTATGGCTACACCTTC.